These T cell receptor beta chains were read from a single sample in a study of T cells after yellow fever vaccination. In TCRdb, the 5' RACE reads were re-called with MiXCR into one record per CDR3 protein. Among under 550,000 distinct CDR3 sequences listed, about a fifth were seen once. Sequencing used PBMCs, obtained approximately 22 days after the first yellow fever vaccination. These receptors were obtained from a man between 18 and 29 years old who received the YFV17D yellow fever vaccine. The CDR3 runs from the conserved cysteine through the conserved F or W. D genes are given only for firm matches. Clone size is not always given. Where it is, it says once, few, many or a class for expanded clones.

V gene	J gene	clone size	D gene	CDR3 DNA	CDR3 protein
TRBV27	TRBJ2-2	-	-	TGTGCCAGCAGACAGGGTACTTTCGGGGAGCTGTTTTTT	CASRQGTFGELFF
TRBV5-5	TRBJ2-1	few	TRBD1	TGTGCCAGCAGCTCCGGGACAGGGGTTTACAATGAGCAGTTCTTC	CASSSGTGVYNEQFF
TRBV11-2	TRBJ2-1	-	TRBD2	TGTGCCAGCAGCTTATGGATCCTACGGGGGGACTACAATGAGCAGTTCTTC	CASSLWILRGDYNEQFF
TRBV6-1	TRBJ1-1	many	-	TGTGCCAGCAGATGGGGAGGGGAACTCGCTGAAGCTTTCTTT	CASRWGGELAEAFF
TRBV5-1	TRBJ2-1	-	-	TGCGCCAGCAGCTTGGGTAGTGCTAGGGAGTACAATGAGCAGTTCTTC	CASSLGSAREYNEQFF
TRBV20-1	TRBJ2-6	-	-	TGCAGTGCTAGCATCGGCGCTGGGGCCAACGTCCTGACTTTC	CSASIGAGANVLTF
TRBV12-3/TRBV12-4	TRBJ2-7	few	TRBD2	TGTGCCAGCAGCCCACTAGCGGGGGGGCTCGAGCAGTACTTC	CASSPLAGGLEQYF
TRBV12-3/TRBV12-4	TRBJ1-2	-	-	TGTGCCAGCAGTGTGGGGACCGCCGTCTCCGGCTACACCTTC	CASSVGTAVSGYTF
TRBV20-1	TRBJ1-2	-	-	TGCAGTGCTAGAGAGGGACGGATCGATGGCTACACCTTC	CSAREGRIDGYTF
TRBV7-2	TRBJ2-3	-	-	TGTGCCAGCAGCACCCCTCTAGGGGGGACTAGCACAGATACGCAGTATTTT	CASSTPLGGTSTDTQYF
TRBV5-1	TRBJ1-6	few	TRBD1	TGCGCCAGCAGCAGTCGGGACAGGACGCATTCACCCCTCCACTTT	CASSSRDRTHSPLHF
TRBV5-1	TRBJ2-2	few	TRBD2	TGCGCCAGCAGCTTGGGGGCCCAGCGGGGGGACACCGGGGAGCTGTTTTTT	CASSLGAQRGDTGELFF
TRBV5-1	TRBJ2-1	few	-	TGCGCCAGCAGCCCGAGGGGGGGAAGTAATGAGCAGTTCTTC	CASSPRGGSNEQFF
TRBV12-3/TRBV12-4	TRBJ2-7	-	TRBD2	TGTGCCAGCAGGCTGACTAGCGGGTTCCCCTACGAGCAGTACTTC	CASRLTSGFPYEQYF
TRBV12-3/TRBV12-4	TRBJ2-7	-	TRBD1	TGTGCCAGCAGTAGAACCCAGACAGGGGTGGAGTACTTC	CASSRTQTGVEYF
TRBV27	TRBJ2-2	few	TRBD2	TGTGCCAGCAGTCTCGGGGGGAGAATCGGGACTACAGACACCGGGGAGCTGTTTTTT	CASSLGGRIGTTDTGELFF
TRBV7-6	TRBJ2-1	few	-	TGTGCCAGCACTTCCCCCTCTAGGGCGGAGCAGTTCTTC	CASTSPSRAEQFF
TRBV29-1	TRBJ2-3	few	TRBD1	TGCAGCTCCTCGAACCCGGGACAGGGTTCAGATACGCAGTATTTT	CSSSNPGQGSDTQYF
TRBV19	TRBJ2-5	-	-	TGTGCCAGTAGTATCTTCGCGGAAGACGAGACCCAGTACTTC	CASSIFAEDETQYF
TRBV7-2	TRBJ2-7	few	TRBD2	TGTGCCAGCAGCTTAGTACTAGCGGGGAGGGAGCAGTACTTC	CASSLVLAGREQYF
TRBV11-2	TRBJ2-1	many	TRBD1	TGTGCCAGCAGCTTGCAGTCCGGGACAGGGTACAATGAGCAGTTCTTC	CASSLQSGTGYNEQFF
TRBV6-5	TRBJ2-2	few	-	TGTGCCAGCAGTTACTCCAGAGGGCCCGGGGAGCTGTTTTTT	CASSYSRGPGELFF
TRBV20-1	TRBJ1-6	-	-	TGCAGTGCTAGGAGCCGGGGGCATGGACTTTCACCCCTCCACTTT	CSARSRGHGLSPLHF
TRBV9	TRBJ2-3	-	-	TGTGCCAGCAGCGTAAACCTAGTTCCCACAGATACGCAGTATTTT	CASSVNLVPTDTQYF
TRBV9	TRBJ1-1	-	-	TGTGCCAGCAGCACCCTGGACAGTAACACTGAAGCTTTCTTT	CASSTLDSNTEAFF
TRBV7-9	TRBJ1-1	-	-	TGTGCCAGCAGCAGAGGGAATACATTGGTTTTCTTT	CASSRGNTLVFF
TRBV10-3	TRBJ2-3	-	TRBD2	TGTGCCATCAGCCCGAGCGGGGGTTGGGCAGATACGCAGTATTTT	CAISPSGGWADTQYF
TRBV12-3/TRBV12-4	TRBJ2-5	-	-	TGTGCCAGCAGTCGTACAGGGCTGGGGGAGACCCAGTACTTC	CASSRTGLGETQYF